These 21 T cell receptor beta chains originate from one sample sequenced in a study of shared clonotypes between healthy human individuals. Clones were read by immunoSEQ multiplex PCR, and TCRdb kept only the in-frame ones, dropping some. The repertoire includes 600,000 to 750,000 clones, 55% to 80% of them detected once, and less than 2% sits in the top ten. Sample: memory CD4+ T cells sorted from blood. The subset is: CD45RA-negative fraction. The receptors here all came from a young woman in good health.

The gene calls are TRBV28 and TRBJ1-4; D is unclear. Deletions cut 5 bases from V and 5 bases from J, with 15 bases between. Germline V lookup: CDR1 MDHEN, CDR2 SYDVKM. The CDR3 runs 15 residues. CDR3 coding DNA: TGTGCCAGCAGTACCTCGACAAGTACCAATGAAAAACTGTTTTTT. Translation gives CASSTSTSTNEKLFF.

The chain joins TRBV2 to TRBJ2-7; perhaps TRBD2 as D (6 bases). CDR3 length equals 14 residues. V lost 2 bases, J lost 3 bases, and 11 bases lay in between. The germline V gene has CDR1 SNHLY and CDR2 FYNNEI. CDR3 amino acids: CASSERGGNYEQYF. The CDR3 nucleotides are TGTGCCAGCAGTGAAAGGGGCGGGAACTACGAGCAGTACTTC. The complete variable domain, with remaining parts taken from reference TRBV2 and TRBJ2-7, reads EPEVTQTPSHQVTQMGQEVILRCVPISNHLYFYWYRQILGQKVEFLVSFYNNEISEKSEIFDDQFSVERPDGSNFTLKIRSTKLEDSAMYFCASSERGGNYEQYFGPGTRLTVT.

The chain uses TRBV7-3 and TRBJ2-5, with 10 bases matching TRBD2. The V gene's germline CDR1 is SGHTA and CDR2 FQGTGA. After removal of 5 bases from V and 2 bases from J, the junction contained 8 bases not matched to a gene. This CDR3 contains 16 residues. The CDR3 loop reads CASSRSLAGLQETQYF. As DNA, the CDR3 is TGTGCCAGCAGCAGATCACTAGCGGGATTACAAGAGACCCAGTACTTC.

V gene TRBV7-2 combines with J gene TRBJ2-5, with TRBD2 identical over 11 bases. The germline gives CDR1 SGHTA, CDR2 FQGNSA. With 8 bases clipped from V and 5 bases from J, the junction kept 10 bases outside the gene matches. The CDR3 covers 15 residues. CDR3 residues: CASVLSGRALETQYF. The CDR3 nucleotides read TGTGCCAGCGTACTTAGCGGGAGGGCCCTGGAGACCCAGTACTTC.

In nucleotides, the CDR3 is TGTGCCAGCAGTTACTCGGAACAAGGACTAGTGGGGCAGTACTTC. Translating gives CASSYSEQGLVGQYF. The chain couples TRBV6-5 to TRBJ2-7, with 7 bases matching TRBD2. This CDR3 has 15 amino acids. Unmatched junction bases numbered 11, after V lost 0 bases and J lost 9 bases. Germline CDR1 and CDR2: MNHEY and SVGAGI.

The chain joins TRBV5-6 to TRBJ2-2; TRBD1 matches at 10 bases. V trimming: 3 bases; J trimming: 3 bases; junction bases outside the gene matches: 2. The length of the CDR3 is 15 residues. The germline V gene encodes CDR1 SGHDT and CDR2 YYEEEE. The CDR3 region is CASSSDRGDTGELFF. Written as DNA, the CDR3 is TGTGCCAGCAGCTCGGACAGGGGGGACACCGGGGAGCTGTTTTTT.

The chain joins TRBV19 to TRBJ2-7, with D possibly being TRBD2 (6 bases). CDR1 and CDR2 from the germline V gene are LNHDA and SQIVND (reference sequence). The CDR3 has 17 residues. Between the trimmed V and J ends, which lost 3 bases and 7 bases, there was a span of 25 bases. The CDR3 region has the DNA TGTGCCAGTAGTATGTCCCATTCGGGGGAAGGAGGACAAGAGCAGTACTTC. Translating gives CASSMSHSGEGGQEQYF.

The chain is built from TRBV5-1 and TRBJ2-1, with TRBD2 matching over 12 bases. The CDR3 covers 15 residues. Per the germline V gene, CDR1 is SGHRS and CDR2 is YFSETQ. The V segment lost 3 bases and the J segment 4 bases; nucleotides outside the gene matches: 2. The CDR3 sequence is CASSYTSGGYNEQFF. DNA of the CDR3: TGCGCCAGCAGCTATACTAGCGGGGGGTACAATGAGCAGTTCTTC.

This clone was recorded once. V usage is TRBV2 and J usage is TRBJ2-2; D perhaps matches TRBD2 (6 bases). CDR3 size: 14 residues. CDR1 is SNHLY, CDR2 FYNNEI, per germline. V was shortened by 3 bases and J by 4 bases, with 9 bases between the two germline ends. CDR3 sequence (DNA): TGTGCCAGCAGTGAGCGGGAAAGCACCGGGGAGCTGTTTTTT. Translated, it gives CASSERESTGELFF.

In regard to this clone: This sequence may be a read error, since a much larger clone differs from it by one base. At the DNA level, this CDR3 is encoded by other sequences in the same sample as well. The chain combines TRBV5-1 with TRBJ2-1, with D uncertain. The CDR3 consists of 15 residues. Looked up from germline, CDR1 is SGHRS and CDR2 is YFSETQ. V gave up 0 bases and J gave up 0 bases, with 7 bases separating them. CDR3: CASSLDLSSYNEQFF. The DNA for the CDR3 is TGCGCCAGCAGCTTGGATCTAAGCTCCTACAATGAGCAGTTCTTC.

Of note for this clone: The same CDR3 is also encoded by other DNA sequences in this sample. The genes are TRBV30 and TRBJ1-2; 7 nucleotides match TRBD1. Per germline, CDR1 GTSNPN and CDR2 SVGIG (reference sequence). The CDR3 consists of 13 residues. V shed 3 bases and J 4 bases; nucleotides not matched to a gene: 5. CDR3 bases: TGTGCCTGGAGCAGACAGGGTTTCTATGGCTACACCTTC. Its translation: CAWSRQGFYGYTF.

The V call is TRBV11-3, the J call TRBJ1-4; D is uncertain. The CDR3 spans 16 residues. Germline CDR1 and CDR2: SGHNT and YENEEA. Trimming shortened V by 5 bases and J by 0 bases, and 13 bases separated the two germline ends. The CDR3 reads CASSPLVAPTNEKLFF. CDR3 DNA sequence: TGTGCCAGCAGCCCCCTCGTGGCTCCAACTAATGAAAAACTGTTTTTT.

V and J are TRBV11-2 and TRBJ2-7; D unclear. The CDR3 has 16 amino acids. V was trimmed by 2 bases and J by 3 bases, leaving 17 bases between them. Germline V gene sequence: CDR1 SGHAT, CDR2 FQNNGV. In nucleotides, the CDR3 is TGTGCCAGCAGCTTAACCGCCGGTTACAGCCTCTACGAGCAGTACTTC. It translates to CASSLTAGYSLYEQYF.

The V and J genes are TRBV11-3 and TRBJ2-1; 7 bases agree with TRBD2. V lost 1 base to trimming and J lost 0 bases; unmatched junction nucleotides: 9. This CDR3 contains 18 residues. Germline V gene lookup returns CDR1 SGHNT and CDR2 YENEEA. CDR3 DNA: TGTGCCAGCAGCTTAGGCGCGGGAGCTAACCCCTCCTACAATGAGCAGTTCTTC. It encodes CASSLGAGANPSYNEQFF.

This rearrangement joins TRBV27 to TRBJ2-3; D call uncertain. Germline V lookup: CDR1 MNHEY, CDR2 SMNVEV (reference sequence). Trimming removed 4 bases at V and 0 bases at J, with 5 bases between. The CDR3 has 13 amino acids. Here the CDR3 reads CASSYLSTDTQYF. Written as DNA, the CDR3 is TGTGCCAGCAGTTATCTTAGCACAGATACGCAGTATTTT.

This rearrangement joins TRBV2 to TRBJ1-5; D is possibly TRBD1 (6 bases). Germline-derived CDR1 and CDR2 are SNHLY and FYNNEI. Trimming left V 0 bases short and J 3 bases short, with 15 bases between. This CDR3 is 17 amino acids long. The chain's CDR3 is CASSEAGGQLPNQPQHF. The CDR3 DNA reads TGTGCCAGCAGTGAAGCGGGGGGACAACTTCCCAATCAGCCCCAGCATTTT.

The chain carries TRBV19 and TRBJ2-7, with 8 bases that match TRBD1. The germline gives CDR1 LNHDA, CDR2 SQIVND (reference sequence). CDR3 size: 13 residues. The ends lost 10 bases at V and 2 bases at J; junction bases unmatched: 7. This CDR3 is CAIRRTGTYEQYF. The CDR3 DNA follows: TGTGCCATTAGAAGGACAGGGACCTACGAGCAGTACTTC.

This clone was seen a few times. The chain couples TRBV7-8 to TRBJ2-7; TRBD2 matches at 8 bases. V lost 5 bases, J lost 6 bases, and 6 bases stayed unmatched. CDR3 length: 13 amino acids. Germline V gene sequence: CDR1 SGHVS, CDR2 FQNEAQ. The CDR3 region is CASSLLAGREQYF. In DNA, the CDR3 is TGTGCCAGCAGCCTCCTAGCGGGTCGCGAGCAGTACTTC. Filled out from reference TRBV7-8 and TRBJ2-7, the complete variable domain reads GAGVSQSPRYKVAKRGQDVALRCDPISGHVSLFWYQQALGQGPEFLTYFQNEAQLDKSGLPSDRFFAERPEGSVSTLKIQRTQQEDSAVYLCASSLLAGREQYFGPGTRLTVT.

V is TRBV30 and J is TRBJ1-4; TRBD1 agrees at 8 bases. CDR1 GTSNPN and CDR2 SVGIG come from the germline V gene (reference sequence). CDR3 length equals 13 residues. The V and J ends lost 6 bases and 8 bases, in that order; junction bases with no gene match: 8. The CDR3 DNA follows: TGTGCCTGTGAGACAGGGGAGGGCGAAAAACTGTTTTTT. Residues: CACETGEGEKLFF. Combining the CDR3 with reference TRBV30 and TRBJ1-4 gives the whole variable domain SQTIHQWPATLVQPVGSPLSLECTVEGTSNPNLYWYRQAAGRGLQLLFYSVGIGQISSEVPQNLSASRPQDRQFILSSKKLLLSDSGFYLCACETGEGEKLFFGSGTQLSVL.

The gene calls are TRBV5-1 and TRBJ1-4; no clear D. The ends were cut back, 0 bases at V and 0 bases at J, with 9 bases in the middle. Germline V gene data show CDR1 as SGHRS and CDR2 as YFSETQ. This CDR3 region has 16 residues. The CDR3 protein is CASSLEVFATNEKLFF. The CDR3 bases are TGCGCCAGCAGCTTGGAAGTATTTGCAACTAATGAAAAACTGTTTTTT.

The rearrangement joins TRBV28 to TRBJ2-6, with TRBD1 as a possible D gene (6 bases). The CDR3 is 17 residues long. Trimming removed 1 base from V and 4 bases from J, with 14 bases in between. CDR1 and CDR2 (germline): MDHEN, SYDVKM. In DNA, the CDR3 is TGTGCCAGCAGTTTATTTTTCTCAGGGGCAGGGGCCAACGTCCTGACTTTC. As protein: CASSLFFSGAGANVLTF. Filled out from reference TRBV28 and TRBJ2-6, the complete variable domain reads DVKVTQSSRYLVKRTGEKVFLECVQDMDHENMFWYRQDPGLGLRLIYFSYDVKMKEKGDIPEGYSVSREKKERFSLILESASTNQTSMYLCASSLFFSGAGANVLTFGAGSRLTVL.